This T cell receptor beta chain was sequenced for a study of blood T cell repertoires in COVID-19. Participants spanned ages roughly 18 to 95 years and resided in about 24 US areas. Clinical histories supplied by participants themselves formed the basis of cohort assignment. Authors' data handling: Amplifying reference gene primers gave estimates of nucleated cell counts. The repertoire was sequenced with immunoSEQ multiplex PCR; TCRdb's copy has only in-frame clones and lacks some. That table is the source of V, J and clone size, and D and trimming were worked out from the DNA. The sample yields roughly 250,000 clones, approximately 86% seen once. The germline V gene encodes CDR1 SEHNR and CDR2 FQNEAQ (reference sequence). This CDR3 spans 14 amino acids. V lost 2 bases to trimming and J lost 9 bases; unmatched junction nucleotides: 4.

The sample was PBMCs or T cells enriched from blood (not recorded which). The V and J genes are TRBV7-9 and TRBJ2-1; 10 positions agree with TRBD2. The receptor was isolated from a woman between 40 and 55 years old with acute COVID-19. The CDR3 reads CASSLSSGSGEQFF. The CDR3 coding sequence is TGTGCCAGCAGCTTATCTAGCGGGAGCGGTGAGCAGTTCTTC. Looking up the rest from reference TRBV7-9 and TRBJ2-1 gives the full variable domain: DTGVSQNPRHKITKRGQNVTFRCDPISEHNRLYWYRQTLGQGPEFLTYFQNEAQLEKSRLLSDRFSAERPKGSFSTLEIQRTEQGDSAMYLCASSLSSGSGEQFFGPGTRLTVL.